The T cell receptor beta chain under discussion was sequenced for a study of cytomegalovirus exposure and HLA in healthy donors. General study findings and limits: V segments that were indistinguishable, TRBV6-2 and TRBV6-3 among them, were omitted from analysis. Highest at DRB1 and lowest at HLA-C, TCR association rates differed among HLA loci in a later analysis. For cytomegalovirus status, the classifier reportedly gave diagnoses with high specificity and sensitivity. At a 0.05 false discovery rate, a later analysis found approximately 15,000 TCR beta sequences to be associated with HLA alleles.

Primers included in the PCR were 60 Vbeta and 13 Jbeta primers. Clones were sequenced by immunoSEQ multiplex PCR, and TCRdb holds only the in-frame ones, with some missing. The sample totals around 39,000 clones. CDR1 is SGHNT, CDR2 YYREEE, per germline (reference sequence). V gave up 4 bases and J gave up 1 base; unmatched junction bases: 5. CDR3 size: 15 residues. In the case of this clone: The antigen is undetermined.

The chain joins TRBV5-4 to TRBJ1-1; 9 nucleotides match TRBD1. Sequencing used PBMCs. The origin of this receptor is a male donor in good health and CMV-seronegative. For the CDR3, the DNA is TGTGCCAGCAGCGCCCGGGACAGGGAGAACACTGAAGCTTTCTTT. Translating it yields CASSARDRENTEAFF.